Below are 32 T cell receptor beta chains sequenced from a single sample in a study of PD-1 blockade in classical Hodgkin lymphoma. Brentuximab vedotin exposure varied, and every patient relapsed after autologous stem cell transplantation. Clones were sequenced by immunoSEQ multiplex PCR, and TCRdb holds only the in-frame ones, with some missing. The data contain around 26,000 clones, 81% of them singletons. The input for sequencing was peripheral blood mononuclear cells (PBMCs), taken before the second cycle of nivolumab. The receptors shown here come from a human donor with classical Hodgkin lymphoma.

This clone appeared a few times. The chain is built from TRBV27 and TRBJ2-7; D unclear. The V end was cut by 5 bases, the J end by 1 base, with 9 bases between. This CDR3 region has 13 residues. Germline lookup yields CDR1 MNHEY and CDR2 SMNVEV (reference sequence). The CDR3 nucleotides read TGTGCCAGCAGTCTGGTGGGGTCCTACGAGCAGTACTTC. Translation gives CASSLVGSYEQYF.

The CDR3 DNA sequence: TGTGCCTGGAGGGACAGTAGGACCACTGAAGCTTTCTTT. Residues: CAWRDSRTTEAFF. This chain links TRBV30 with TRBJ1-1; possible D gene TRBD1, 6 bases. The germline gives CDR1 GTSNPN, CDR2 SVGIG (reference sequence). V was clipped by 3 bases and J by 4 bases, with 12 bases between them. This CDR3 is 13 amino acids long.

This clone was counted a few times. J is TRBJ1-1 and V is TRBV5-6; unclear D gene. V was cut by 4 bases and J by 1 base, with 20 bases left in between. The CDR3 is 17 amino acids. Germline V gene lookup returns CDR1 SGHDT and CDR2 YYEEEE. CDR3 bases: TGTGCCAGCAGCAAAGGCTTGGGTTTAGGGCCGAACACTGAAGCTTTCTTT. Its translation is CASSKGLGLGPNTEAFF.

The genes are TRBV30 and TRBJ2-7; 9 bases map to TRBD1. Germline values: CDR1 GTSNPN, CDR2 SVGIG (reference sequence). The length of the CDR3 is 12 residues. The ends lost 5 bases at V and 4 bases at J; junction bases unmatched: 3. CDR3 protein: CAWDRGTYEQYF. CDR3 sequence (DNA): TGTGCCTGGGACAGGGGGACGTACGAGCAGTACTTC. The variable domain in full, with the rest retrieved from reference TRBV30 and TRBJ2-7, is SQTIHQWPATLVQPVGSPLSLECTVEGTSNPNLYWYRQAAGRGLQLLFYSVGIGQISSEVPQNLSASRPQDRQFILSSKKLLLSDSGFYLCAWDRGTYEQYFGPGTRLTVT.

This chain joins TRBV2 and TRBJ2-2, with 11 positions matching TRBD2. The CDR3 extends over 18 amino acids. V gave up 1 base and J gave up 4 bases; unmatched junction bases: 8. Germline assignment: CDR1 SNHLY and CDR2 FYNNEI. CDR3: CASSEGVSGRAGTGELFF. The CDR3 DNA follows: TGTGCCAGCAGTGAAGGGGTTAGCGGGAGGGCCGGCACCGGGGAGCTGTTTTTT.

The chain joins TRBV2 to TRBJ1-5, with D perhaps TRBD1 (5 bases). The germline V and J ends were trimmed by 3 bases and 2 bases, with 14 bases remaining between them. CDR1 SNHLY and CDR2 FYNNEI come from the germline V gene. The CDR3 extends over 16 amino acids. CDR3 sequence reads: CASSEGSRVGNQPQHF. CDR3 nucleotide sequence: TGTGCCAGCAGTGAGGGGAGCAGGGTGGGCAATCAGCCCCAGCATTTT. The full variable domain, its missing parts supplied by reference TRBV2 and TRBJ1-5, is EPEVTQTPSHQVTQMGQEVILRCVPISNHLYFYWYRQILGQKVEFLVSFYNNEISEKSEIFDDQFSVERPDGSNFTLKIRSTKLEDSAMYFCASSEGSRVGNQPQHFGDGTRLSIL.

V is TRBV6-5 and J is TRBJ2-7; D may be TRBD2 (7 bases). The CDR3 extends over 15 amino acids. Germline V gene lookup returns CDR1 MNHEY and CDR2 SVGAGI. V lost 4 bases and J 6 bases, leaving 19 bases between the germline ends. CDR3 nucleotide sequence: TGTGCCAGCAGTTGGAGCGGGACACGCCAGAGCGAGCAGTACTTC. This sequence encodes CASSWSGTRQSEQYF.

Judged by abundance, this clone is medium-sized. The chain couples TRBV9 to TRBJ1-6; 7 nucleotides align to TRBD1. Per the germline V gene, CDR1 is SGDLS and CDR2 is YYNGEE. V shed 4 bases, J shed 5 bases, and the junction held 6 bases outside the gene matches. This CDR3 has 15 residues. The CDR3 DNA follows: TGTGCCAGCAGCACCGGGACAGCTAATAATTCACCCCTCCACTTT. It specifies CASSTGTANNSPLHF.

The chain couples TRBV5-6 to TRBJ1-6; TRBD1 is a possible D gene (5 bases). V was trimmed by 4 bases and J by 8 bases, leaving 13 bases between them. CDR1 is SGHDT and CDR2 is YYEEEE in the germline V gene. The CDR3 extends over 14 amino acids. The CDR3 loop reads CASSPEGLDSPLHF. Written as DNA, the CDR3 is TGTGCCAGCAGCCCCGAGGGGTTGGATTCACCCCTCCACTTT.

The chain has TRBV28 and TRBJ2-7, with D perhaps matching TRBD1 (6 bases). The CDR3 has 17 amino acids. The germline V gene encodes CDR1 MDHEN and CDR2 SYDVKM. V was trimmed by 3 bases and J by 2 bases, leaving 20 bases between them. As DNA, the CDR3 is TGTGCCAGCAGTTTTGAATCACCTTTGGACAGAACCTACGAGCAGTACTTC. The encoded protein is CASSFESPLDRTYEQYF.

By its share, this clone is medium-sized (0.01 to 0.1%). The rearrangement uses TRBV30 and TRBJ1-1, with 9 bases aligning to TRBD1. CDR1 and CDR2 (germline): GTSNPN, SVGIG (reference sequence). V was clipped by 4 bases and J by 2 bases; unmatched bases: 5. The CDR3 is 14 residues long. CDR3 amino acids: CAWIPDRGNTEAFF. The CDR3 DNA is TGTGCCTGGATCCCGGACAGGGGAAACACTGAAGCTTTCTTT.

This clone was found a few times. This chain connects TRBV29-1 to TRBJ2-7, with a tentative D call TRBD2 (5 bases). Germline values: CDR1 SQVTM, CDR2 ANQGSEA. This CDR3 region has 12 residues. V was cut by 3 bases and J by 3 bases, with 9 bases left in between. In DNA form, the CDR3 reads TGCAGCGTTGAGAAGGCGGGCTACGAGCAGTACTTC. Its protein is CSVEKAGYEQYF.

The chain employs TRBV5-1 and TRBJ2-1; tentative D call: TRBD2 (5 bases). Germline assignment: CDR1 SGHRS and CDR2 YFSETQ. The length of the CDR3 is 16 residues. The V gene lost 3 bases and the J gene lost 0 bases, with 13 bases spanning the gap. The CDR3 DNA is TGCGCCAGCAGCTCCCTGGCGGGTAGCTCCTACAATGAGCAGTTCTTC. It specifies CASSSLAGSSYNEQFF.

This rearrangement joins TRBV6-6 to TRBJ2-3; D is unclear. CDR1 and CDR2 (germline): MNHNY, SVGAGI (reference sequence). CDR3 length: 13 amino acids. Trimming removed 5 bases from V and 0 bases from J, with 6 bases in between. Here the CDR3 reads CASSPPSTDTQYF. CDR3 nucleotides: TGTGCCAGCAGTCCCCCTAGCACAGATACGCAGTATTTT.

The chain couples TRBV5-4 to TRBJ1-1, with 8 bases that match TRBD1. V lost 4 bases, J lost 6 bases, and 11 bases stayed unmatched. In germline, CDR1 is SGHNT, CDR2 YYREEE (reference sequence). The CDR3 is 15 amino acids. The CDR3 sequence is CASSQRQGSSSEAFF. In DNA form, the CDR3 reads TGTGCCAGCAGCCAACGACAGGGGAGCAGCTCTGAAGCTTTCTTT. The full variable domain, its missing parts supplied by reference TRBV5-4 and TRBJ1-1, is ETGVTQSPTHLIKTRGQQVTLRCSSQSGHNTVSWYQQALGQGPQFIFQYYREEENGRGNFPPRFSGLQFPNYSSELNVNALELDDSALYLCASSQRQGSSSEAFFGQGTRLTVV.

This clone was detected only once. The chain uses TRBV18 and TRBJ1-1; 8 positions match TRBD1. The ends lost 4 bases at V and 1 base at J; junction bases unmatched: 5. The CDR3 is 15 amino acids. Germline V gene sequence: CDR1 KGHSH, CDR2 LQKENI. Here the CDR3 reads CASSLPTGENTEAFF. The CDR3 bases are TGTGCCAGCTCACTCCCGACAGGGGAGAACACTGAAGCTTTCTTT.

The rearrangement joins TRBV5-1 to TRBJ2-6; the match to TRBD2 covers 11 bases. CDR3 size: 19 residues. Germline values: CDR1 SGHRS, CDR2 YFSETQ. V gave up 3 bases and J gave up 0 bases; unmatched junction bases: 8. CDR3 residues: CASSSGLAAINSGANVLTF. Here the CDR3 DNA reads TGCGCCAGCAGCTCGGGACTAGCGGCTATAAACTCTGGGGCCAACGTCCTGACTTTC.

Written as DNA, the CDR3 is TGCAGCGTTGAAGTAGTTCGGGGACAGGGAGTCGAGCAGTACTTC. It yields the protein CSVEVVRGQGVEQYF. This rearrangement joins TRBV29-1 to TRBJ2-7; TRBD1 matches 9 bases. CDR3 length equals 15 residues. Germline V gene data show CDR1 as SQVTM and CDR2 as ANQGSEA. V was pared by 1 base and J by 6 bases, with 10 bases of the junction left unmatched.

About this clone: Other DNA sequences within the sample encode an identical CDR3. The J gene is TRBJ2-2, the V gene TRBV11-2; D remains unclear. The ends were cut back, 2 bases at V and 3 bases at J, with 4 bases in the middle. Per the germline V gene, CDR1 is SGHAT and CDR2 is FQNNGV. The CDR3 covers 13 residues. Here the CDR3 reads CASSLTDTGELFF. CDR3 nucleotide sequence: TGTGCCAGCAGCTTAACCGACACCGGGGAGCTGTTTTTT.

The chain couples TRBV27 to TRBJ2-5; TRBD2 aligns across 14 bases. The CDR3 contains 24 residues. Germline CDR1 reads MNHEY; CDR2 reads SMNVEV (reference sequence). J gave up 4 bases and V 2 bases, and 27 bases lay outside the gene matches. In nucleotides, the CDR3 is TGTGCCAGCAGTTTAAGGTCGACGTGGACAGGAGATCCAAGACTAGCGGGAGGGGTAGAGACCCAGTACTTC. Its translation is CASSLRSTWTGDPRLAGGVETQYF.

A few counts support this clone. The rearrangement uses TRBV30 and TRBJ1-1, with D perhaps TRBD1 (5 bases). V was clipped by 3 bases and J by 4 bases, with 15 bases between them. This CDR3 has 14 amino acids. Germline values: CDR1 GTSNPN, CDR2 SVGIG (reference sequence). The CDR3 protein is CAWRGDWVRTEAFF. The CDR3 nucleotides are TGTGCCTGGAGAGGGGATTGGGTTCGCACTGAAGCTTTCTTT.

This clone was detected once. The J gene is TRBJ1-1, the V gene TRBV9; maybe TRBD1 (5 bases). V was clipped by 0 bases and J by 0 bases, with 24 bases between them. Germline CDR1 SGDLS, CDR2 YYNGEE. The length of the CDR3 is 20 residues. CDR3 DNA: TGTGCCAGCAGCGTAGCTACTGGGGCGGGCCGGGTAGACATGAACACTGAAGCTTTCTTT. It specifies CASSVATGAGRVDMNTEAFF.

The rearrangement uses TRBV5-4 and TRBJ1-2; D unclear. V lost 5 bases to trimming and J lost 7 bases, with 18 bases between them. Germline CDR1 and CDR2: SGHNT and YYREEE (reference sequence). The CDR3 is made up of 14 amino acids. Written as DNA, the CDR3 is TGTGCCAGCAGTGTTACCGGACTCGGCTCTGGCTACACCTTC. Its protein is CASSVTGLGSGYTF.

For this clone: A junction end diverges from the germline sequence, so it may reflect a read error. The genes are TRBV5-1 and TRBJ2-7; 9 bases line up with TRBD1. The length of the CDR3 is 14 residues. Germline CDR1 SGHRS, CDR2 YFSETQ. In DNA form, the CDR3 reads TGCGCCAGCAGCCCGGGACAGGGCACTGACGAGCAGCACTTC. Translation gives CASSPGQGTDEQHF.

CDR3 loop: CASSWTGTNSPLHF. CDR3 nucleotides: TGTGCCAGCAGTTGGACAGGTACTAATTCACCCCTCCACTTT. V is TRBV27 and J is TRBJ1-6; 7 positions match TRBD1. Per germline, CDR1 MNHEY and CDR2 SMNVEV (reference sequence). The trim removed 4 bases at V and 6 bases at J, leaving 3 bases unmatched. CDR3 length: 14 residues.

This rearrangement joins TRBV7-9 to TRBJ2-3, with D uncertain. Trimming took off 6 bases at V and 0 bases at J, with 10 bases between the two ends. Germline CDR1 SEHNR, CDR2 FQNEAQ (reference sequence). The CDR3 has 14 amino acids. The CDR3 DNA reads TGTGCCAGCAGTGGTAGCAGGAGCACAGATACGCAGTATTTT. Translated: CASSGSRSTDTQYF. The full variable domain, rest sourced from reference TRBV7-9 and TRBJ2-3, is DTGVSQNPRHKITKRGQNVTFRCDPISEHNRLYWYRQTLGQGPEFLTYFQNEAQLEKSRLLSDRFSAERPKGSFSTLEIQRTEQGDSAMYLCASSGSRSTDTQYFGPGTRLTVL.

The J gene is TRBJ2-3, the V gene TRBV10-1, with D hard to call. CDR3 length: 15 residues. Germline CDR1 WNHNN, CDR2 SYGVQD (reference sequence). V was pared by 0 bases and J by 4 bases, with 11 bases between. The CDR3 loop reads CASSESALSPDTQYF. The CDR3 DNA reads as TGCGCCAGCAGTGAGTCGGCTCTTTCCCCAGATACGCAGTATTTT.

The V call is TRBV16, the J call TRBJ1-1; tentative D call: TRBD1 (6 bases). The CDR3 runs to 16 residues. Germline CDR1 and CDR2: KGHSY and FQNENV. Trimming cost V 5 bases and J 7 bases, with 23 bases left between them. CDR3 nucleotide sequence: TGTGCCAGCAGCGCGCGGCCCCAGGGGAAGGAGGGTGAAGCTTTCTTT. Residues: CASSARPQGKEGEAFF. The whole variable domain, filled in from reference TRBV16 and TRBJ1-1, reads GEEVAQTPKHLVRGEGQKAKLYCAPIKGHSYVFWYQQVLKNEFKFLISFQNENVFDETGMPKERFSAKCLPNSPCSLEIQATKLEDSAVYFCASSARPQGKEGEAFFGQGTRLTVV.

In its sample, this clone was seen a few times. The chain uses TRBV18 and TRBJ1-2; D may be TRBD1 (6 bases). This CDR3 comprises 16 residues. Trimming removed 1 base at V and 13 bases at J, with 25 bases between. Germline CDR1 reads KGHSH; CDR2 reads LQKENI. The CDR3: CASSPRPTQLGGQLTF. The CDR3 DNA reads TGTGCCAGCTCACCACGACCTACACAGTTGGGGGGCCAGCTCACCTTC.

The genes are TRBV7-2 and TRBJ2-5, with 10 bases that match TRBD2. Losses at the gene ends were 4 bases for V and 5 bases for J; bases not matched to a gene: 10. This CDR3 has 16 amino acids. Germline assignment: CDR1 SGHTA and CDR2 FQGNSA. CDR3 DNA: TGTGCCAGCAGCTCCCTAAGCGGGGGGGCCCGGGAGACCCAGTACTTC. Translated: CASSSLSGGARETQYF.

This chain connects TRBV11-3 to TRBJ2-6; D gene ambiguous. The CDR3 covers 16 residues. The V gene's germline CDR1 is SGHNT and CDR2 YENEEA. V shed 0 bases and J shed 5 bases, with 11 bases lying between them. The CDR3 sequence is CASSLDLSLWANVLTF. The CDR3, as DNA: TGTGCCAGCAGCTTAGATCTTAGTCTCTGGGCCAACGTCCTGACTTTC. The full variable domain, with the rest looked up from reference TRBV11-3 and TRBJ2-6, is EAGVVQSPRYKIIEKKQPVAFWCNPISGHNTLYWYLQNLGQGPELLIRYENEEAVDDSQLPKDRFSAERLKGVDSTLKIQPAELGDSAVYLCASSLDLSLWANVLTFGAGSRLTVL.

This chain connects TRBV7-9 to TRBJ1-1; D gene uncertain. CDR1 and CDR2 (germline): SEHNR, FQNEAQ (reference sequence). V was trimmed by 1 base and J by 8 bases, leaving 17 bases between them. The CDR3 spans 15 residues. DNA for the CDR3: TGTGCCAGCAGCTTAGGGGTTAAGGATAGGCAAGAAGCTTTCTTT. Its protein is CASSLGVKDRQEAFF.